This TCR beta chain was recorded in a study of T cells in localized non-small cell lung cancer. Study conclusions and caveats: A median approximately 57 of the top 100 tumor clones appeared in adjacent lung. Uninvolved adjacent lung, not tumor, had the highest T cell clonality.

The data were produced by immunoSEQ multiplex PCR, yet TCRdb's version contains in-frame clones alone and is incomplete. The sample yields around 64,000 clones, about 90% seen once. With respect to this clone: The antigen is undetermined.

Germline assignment: CDR1 MGHRA and CDR2 YSYEKL. CDR3 size: 15 residues. This TCR was sampled from a man between 40 and 70 years old with stage I squamous cell lung carcinoma. Here the sequenced sample was peripheral blood, taken before any cancer treatment. The rearrangement uses TRBV4-1 and TRBJ2-5, with D perhaps TRBD1 or TRBD2 (5 bases each). The DNA end is a closer match to TRBJ2-7, so the J assignment may be wrong. The CDR3 protein is CASSQGETASYEQYF. DNA of the CDR3: TGCGCCAGCAGCCAAGGGGAGACAGCCTCCTACGAGCAGTACTTC.